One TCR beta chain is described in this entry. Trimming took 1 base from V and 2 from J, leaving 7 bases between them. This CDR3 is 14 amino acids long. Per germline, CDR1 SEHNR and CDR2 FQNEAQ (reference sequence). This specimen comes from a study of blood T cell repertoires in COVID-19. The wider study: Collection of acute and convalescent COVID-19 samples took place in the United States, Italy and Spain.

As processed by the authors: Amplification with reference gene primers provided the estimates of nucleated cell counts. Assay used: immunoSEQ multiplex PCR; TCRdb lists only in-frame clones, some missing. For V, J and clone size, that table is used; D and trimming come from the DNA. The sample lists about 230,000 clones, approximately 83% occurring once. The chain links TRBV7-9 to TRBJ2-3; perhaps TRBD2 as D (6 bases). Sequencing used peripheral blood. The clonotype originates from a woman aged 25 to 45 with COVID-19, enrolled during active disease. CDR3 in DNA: TGTGCCAGCAGCTTAGAGGGACTCACAGATACGCAGTATTTT. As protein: CASSLEGLTDTQYF.